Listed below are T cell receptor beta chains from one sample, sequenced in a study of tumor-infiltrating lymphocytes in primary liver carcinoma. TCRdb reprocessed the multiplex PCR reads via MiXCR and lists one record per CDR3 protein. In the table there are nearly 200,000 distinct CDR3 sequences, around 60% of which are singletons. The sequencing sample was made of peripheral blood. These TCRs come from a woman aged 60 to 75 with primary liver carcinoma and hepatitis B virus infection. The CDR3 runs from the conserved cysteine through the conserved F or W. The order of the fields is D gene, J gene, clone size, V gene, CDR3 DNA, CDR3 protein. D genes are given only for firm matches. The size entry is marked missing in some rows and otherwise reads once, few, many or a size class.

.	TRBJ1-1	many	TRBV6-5	TGTGCCAGCAGTTCTCGACAGACGAACACTGAAGCTTTCTTT	CASSSRQTNTEAFF
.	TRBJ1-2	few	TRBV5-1	TGCGCCAGCAGCTTGGGGAACACGGAGTCTGGCTACACCTTC	CASSLGNTESGYTF
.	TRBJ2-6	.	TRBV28	TGTGCCAGCAGTTTATGGGAGTCCTCTAGGGCCAACGTCCTGACTTTC	CASSLWESSRANVLTF
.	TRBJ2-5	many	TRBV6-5	TGTGCCAGCAGTATGATCAGCGCCGGACAAGAGACCCAGTACTTC	CASSMISAGQETQYF
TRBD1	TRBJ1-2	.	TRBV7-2	TGTGCCAGCAGCACCCAGGGACAGGGGGCGCGGGGCTACACCTTC	CASSTQGQGARGYTF
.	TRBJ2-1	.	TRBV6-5	TGTGCCAGCATTTCAGACCCGTACAATGAGCAGTTCTTC	CASISDPYNEQFF
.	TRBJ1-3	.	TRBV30	TGTGCCTGGACAAACAGGTCTGGAAACACCATATATTTT	CAWTNRSGNTIYF
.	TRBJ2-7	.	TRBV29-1	TGCAGCGTTGAACCCTACAGCGACTCCTACGAGCACTGCTTC	CSVEPYSDSYEHCF
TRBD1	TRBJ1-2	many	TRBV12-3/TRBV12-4	TGTGCCAGCGCACGTTACAGGGGAAGGTATGGCTACACCTTC	CASARYRGRYGYTF
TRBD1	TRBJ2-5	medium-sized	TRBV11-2	TGTGCCAGCAGCCGCGGGTCGGGACAGGCTATCCAAGAGACCCAGTACTTC	CASSRGSGQAIQETQYF
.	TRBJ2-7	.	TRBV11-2	TGTGCCAGCAGAGACATAAGGAGGCCTTACGGGCAGTACTTC	CASRDIRRPYGQYF
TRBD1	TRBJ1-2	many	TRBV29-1	TGCAGCGTTGATGACAGGGAGAGGGGGAACTATGGCTACACCTTC	CSVDDRERGNYGYTF
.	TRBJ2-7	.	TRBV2	TGTGCCAGCCGTCGGAATCCGGCGGGGAAGCAGTACTTC	CASRRNPAGKQYF
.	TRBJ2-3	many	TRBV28	TGTGCCAGCAGGAAGACTCATACAGATACGCAGTATTTT	CASRKTHTDTQYF
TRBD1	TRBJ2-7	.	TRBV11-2	TGTGCCAGCAGCTCACACCTGGGACAGATTTACGGGCAATACTTC	CASSSHLGQIYGQYF
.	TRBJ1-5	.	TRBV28	TGTGCCAGCAGTTTCAAGGAGCATCAGCCCCAGCATTTT	CASSFKEHQPQHF
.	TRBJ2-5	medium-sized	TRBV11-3	TGTGCCAGCGGAATCCAAGGGGGTCAGACCCAGTACTTC	CASGIQGGQTQYF
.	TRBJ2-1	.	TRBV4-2	TGTGCCAGCAGCCACCGGGCATGGAGGATTAACAATGAGCAGTTCTTC	CASSHRAWRINNEQFF
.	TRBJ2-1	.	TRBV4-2	TGTGCCACCAGCCAAGATCTCGGGGCAGTCTACAATGAGCAGTTCTTC	CATSQDLGAVYNEQFF
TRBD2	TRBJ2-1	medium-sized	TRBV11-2	TGTGCCAGCAGCGACGGGACTAGCGGGAGGTCCTACAATGAGCAGTTCTTC	CASSDGTSGRSYNEQFF
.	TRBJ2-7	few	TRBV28	TGTGCCAGCGGAGGTCAAGGCTACGAGCAGTACTTC	CASGGQGYEQYF
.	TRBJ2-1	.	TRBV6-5	TGTGCCAGCAGTTCCCGAGCCGAGCAGTTATTC	CASSSRAEQLF
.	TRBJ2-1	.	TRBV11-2	TGTGCCAGCAGCCCAGGGAGCTCCCACAATGAGCAGTTATTC	CASSPGSSHNEQLF
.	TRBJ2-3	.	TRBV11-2	TGTGCCAGCAGCTTAATACCCGGCACTAAGGATACGCAGTATTTT	CASSLIPGTKDTQYF
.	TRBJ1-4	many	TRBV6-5	TGTGCCAGCAGTTACTTAGCGTCAACTAATGAAAAACTGTTTTTT	CASSYLASTNEKLFF
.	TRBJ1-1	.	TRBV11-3	TGTACCAGCAGCCTAACCGGGGGGTACACTAAAGCTTTCTTT	CTSSLTGGYTKAFF
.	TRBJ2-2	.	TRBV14	TGTACCAGCAGCCAAGAGACGTGGGGCCCCGGGGAGCTGTTTTTT	CTSSQETWGPGELFF
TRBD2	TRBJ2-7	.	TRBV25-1	TGTGCCAGCAGTATCCCGACGGGGGGGGGAGGATCCTACGAGCAGTACTTC	CASSIPTGGGGSYEQYF
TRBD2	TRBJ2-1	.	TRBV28	TGTGCCAGCAGTTCACTTACTAGCGGGAGGAATGAGCAGTTCTTC	CASSSLTSGRNEQFF
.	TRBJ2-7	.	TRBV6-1	TGTGCCAGCAGAACTAGGGGGAGCGGTTTCGAGCAGTACTTC	CASRTRGSGFEQYF
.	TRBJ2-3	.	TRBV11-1	TGTGCCAGCAGCCTGGCGAGAATCCCCCCAGATGCGCAGTACTTT	CASSLARIPPDAQYF
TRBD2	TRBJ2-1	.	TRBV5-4	TGTGTCAGCAGCTTGCCATGGGGGGGAGATGAGCAGTTCTTC	CVSSLPWGGDEQFF
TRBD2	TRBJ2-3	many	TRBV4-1	TGCGCCAGCAGCCAAGATCGGACTAGCGGGACTAAAGATACGCAGTATTTT	CASSQDRTSGTKDTQYF
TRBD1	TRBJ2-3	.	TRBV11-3	TGTGCCAGCTGCCATCGGACAGGCGCAGATACGCAGTGTTTT	CASCHRTGADTQCF
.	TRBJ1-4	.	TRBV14	TGTGCCAACAGCCAACTAGGAAAGACTAATGAAAAACTGTTTTTT	CANSQLGKTNEKLFF
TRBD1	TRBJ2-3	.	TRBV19	TGTGCCAGTAGGACTGGACAGGGCACAGATACGCAGTATTTT	CASRTGQGTDTQYF
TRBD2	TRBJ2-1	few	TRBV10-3	TGTGCCATCAGTTTTTCCGGGACTAGCGGAGTCTACAATGAGCAGTTCTTC	CAISFSGTSGVYNEQFF
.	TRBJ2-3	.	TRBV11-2	TGTGCCAGTAGCTGGAGCGGAGATACGCAGTATTTT	CASSWSGDTQYF
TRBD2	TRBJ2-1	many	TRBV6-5	TGTGCCAGCAGTTATTGGGCTAGCGGGAGGGCCAGGGATGAGCAGTTCTTC	CASSYWASGRARDEQFF
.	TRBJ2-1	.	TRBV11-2	TGTGTCAGCAGTTTAAGTGGGACGTACAATGAGCAGTTCTTC	CVSSLSGTYNEQFF
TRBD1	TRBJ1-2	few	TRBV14	TGTGCCAGCAGCCACTACAGGGGACAGGGGGCGGCTGGCTACACCTTC	CASSHYRGQGAAGYTF
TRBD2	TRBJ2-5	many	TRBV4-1	TGCGCCAGCAGCCACCGAAGGGGAGGGGAAGAGACCCAGTACTTC	CASSHRRGGEETQYF
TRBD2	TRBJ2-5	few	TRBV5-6	TGTGCCAGCAGCTCGACCGGGACTAGATTTGAGACCCAGTACTTC	CASSSTGTRFETQYF
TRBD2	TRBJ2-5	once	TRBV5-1	TGCGCCAGCAGCGGGACTACCAGACAAGAGACCCAGTACTTC	CASSGTTRQETQYF
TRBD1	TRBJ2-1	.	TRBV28	TGTGCCAGCAGCCCGGGACAGGCACCTGGTGAGCACTTCTTC	CASSPGQAPGEHFF
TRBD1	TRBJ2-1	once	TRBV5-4	TGTGCCAGCAGCCCGGGACAGACACCTACAAGGGAGACCCAGTTCTTC	CASSPGQTPTRETQFF
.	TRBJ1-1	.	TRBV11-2	TGTGTCAGCAGCTTAGTAGTGGTCAACACGGAAGCTTTCTTT	CVSSLVVVNTEAFF
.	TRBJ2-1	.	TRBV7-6	TGTGCCAGCAACTTAGAACAGGGCAGTTCTCGTTACTCCTACAATGAGCAGTTCTTC	CASNLEQGSSRYSYNEQFF
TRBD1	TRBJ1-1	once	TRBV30	TGTGCCTGGAGTTCACGGGGGACAGAGCTTACTGAAGCTTTCTTT	CAWSSRGTELTEAFF
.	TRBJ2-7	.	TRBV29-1	TGCAGCGTTGATATGGGGAACTCCCACGAGCAATACTTC	CSVDMGNSHEQYF
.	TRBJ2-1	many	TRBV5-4	TGTGCCAGCAGCTTGGAAAACCTCGGAACCCAGTTCTTC	CASSLENLGTQFF
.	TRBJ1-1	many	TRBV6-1	TGTGCCAGCAGTGACTGGACCGAGAGGATTAACACTGAAGCTTTCTTT	CASSDWTERINTEAFF
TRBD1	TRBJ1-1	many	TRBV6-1	TGTGCCAGCAGGGTGGGACAGGGAGTCCGTGTGAACACTGAAGCTTTCTTT	CASRVGQGVRVNTEAFF
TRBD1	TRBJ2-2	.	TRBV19	TGTGCCAGCCAACCCTCCGGGACAGGGGGAACCGGGGAGCTGTTTTTT	CASQPSGTGGTGELFF
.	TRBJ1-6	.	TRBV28	TGTGCCGGCAATCCTAATAATTCACCCCTCCACTTT	CAGNPNNSPLHF
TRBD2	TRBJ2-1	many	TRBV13	TGTGCCAGCAGCTTAGGATGGGGGACTAGCGGTGATCGGGAGCAGTTCTTC	CASSLGWGTSGDREQFF
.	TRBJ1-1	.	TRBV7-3	TGTGCCAGCAGGTGGGGGGCGAACACTGAAGCTTTCTTT	CASRWGANTEAFF